Shown below are 25 T cell receptor beta chains from a single sample sequenced in a study of blood T cell repertoires in COVID-19. The repertoire was sequenced with immunoSEQ multiplex PCR; TCRdb's copy has only in-frame clones and lacks some. The sample includes around 75,000 clones, about 88% of them seen just once. The source material was peripheral blood. The receptors come from a man between 70 and 80 years old with active COVID-19.

The chain couples TRBV5-4 to TRBJ2-3; TRBD2 matches 12 bases. The V gene end was trimmed by 1 base and the J gene end by 1 base; junction bases not matched to a gene: 7. Germline values: CDR1 SGHNT, CDR2 YYREEE (reference sequence). The CDR3 sequence is 18 residues long. CDR3 coding DNA: TGTGCCAGCAGCTTGTGGGCTAGCGGGAGGGCCGGCACAGATACGCAGTATTTT. Its translation: CASSLWASGRAGTDTQYF.

The CDR3 nucleotides read TGTGCCAGCACCGGGGGGGGATACACCGGGGAGCTGTTTTTT. This translates into CASTGGGYTGELFF. The chain joins TRBV5-4 to TRBJ2-2; TRBD2 agrees at 8 bases. The germline V gene encodes CDR1 SGHNT and CDR2 YYREEE (reference sequence). The length of the CDR3 is 14 residues. V dropped 6 bases and J dropped 3; count of bases not matched to a gene: 4.

The CDR3, as DNA: TGCGCCAGCAGCCTTGACCGAGGACAAACCCTAGATGAGCAGTTCTTC. Residues: CASSLDRGQTLDEQFF. This chain links TRBV4-3 with TRBJ2-1, with D perhaps TRBD1 (5 bases). This CDR3 has 16 residues. Trimming took 4 bases from V and 8 from J, leaving 21 bases between them. Germline CDR1 reads LGHNA; CDR2 reads YSLEER.

The chain is built from TRBV5-6 and TRBJ2-3; tentatively, D is TRBD2 (6 bases). The CDR3 is 17 amino acids. V shed 0 bases and J shed 2 bases, with 16 bases lying between them. Germline assignment: CDR1 SGHDT and CDR2 YYEEEE. CDR3 loop: CASSLVPGVPATDTQYF. CDR3 bases: TGTGCCAGCAGCTTGGTCCCGGGAGTACCCGCCACAGATACGCAGTATTTT. The whole variable domain, filled in from reference TRBV5-6 and TRBJ2-3, reads DAGVTQSPTHLIKTRGQQVTLRCSPKSGHDTVSWYQQALGQGPQFIFQYYEEEERQRGNFPDRFSGHQFPNYSSELNVNALLLGDSALYLCASSLVPGVPATDTQYFGPGTRLTVL.

The chain employs TRBV6-5 and TRBJ2-7; D may be TRBD2 (7 bases). The germline gives CDR1 MNHEY, CDR2 SVGAGI. V was pared by 5 bases and J by 6 bases, with 17 bases between. The CDR3 is 14 residues long. The CDR3 loop reads CASSTGQSGVEQYF. CDR3 coding DNA: TGTGCCAGCAGTACCGGACAGAGCGGGGTCGAGCAGTACTTC.

The chain couples TRBV7-3 to TRBJ2-7; D not resolved. Germline values: CDR1 SGHTA, CDR2 FQGTGA. V was shortened by 5 bases and J by 0 bases, with 14 bases between the two germline ends. This CDR3 has 15 amino acids. The CDR3, as DNA: TGTGCCAGCAGCCCAGGCGCAGGCCCCTCCTACGAGCAGTACTTC. The encoded protein is CASSPGAGPSYEQYF.

The CDR3 here is CASSPPTGINEQFF. Written as DNA, the CDR3 is TGTGCCAGCTCACCACCGACAGGGATCAATGAGCAGTTCTTC. This chain links TRBV18 with TRBJ2-1; 7 nucleotides align to TRBD1. Germline CDR1 reads KGHSH; CDR2 reads LQKENI. CDR3 length: 14 residues. The V segment lost 0 bases and the J segment 6 bases; nucleotides outside the gene matches: 2.

The V and J genes are TRBV15 and TRBJ2-4; 10 positions agree with TRBD2. Trimming at V came to 0 bases and at J to 9 bases, leaving 8 bases not matched to a gene. Germline V gene sequence: CDR1 LNHNV, CDR2 YYDKDF (reference sequence). CDR3 length: 16 residues. CDR3 nucleotide sequence: TGTGCCACCAGCAGAGATCTGGCTAGCGGGAGTGGCATTCAGTACTTC. It codes for CATSRDLASGSGIQYF.

The chain carries TRBV11-3 and TRBJ2-7; perhaps TRBD2 as D (6 bases). CDR3 length: 13 residues. Trimming shortened V by 5 bases and J by 4 bases, and 12 bases separated the two germline ends. Germline loops: CDR1 SGHNT, CDR2 YENEEA. The CDR3 DNA sequence: TGTGCCAGCAGCGGGGGGTCGGGGTACGAGCAGTACTTC. Amino acids: CASSGGSGYEQYF.

The CDR3 here is CSALLQETQYF. CDR3 coding DNA: TGCAGTGCGCTACTCCAAGAGACCCAGTACTTC. The chain is built from TRBV20-1 and TRBJ2-5; D is unresolved. Trimming shortened V by 6 bases and J by 1 base, and 6 bases separated the two germline ends. CDR3 length equals 11 residues. Germline assignment: CDR1 DFQATT and CDR2 SNEGSKA (reference sequence).

The V gene is TRBV5-6, the J gene TRBJ1-1, with TRBD1 as a possible D gene (5 bases). Trimming removed 2 bases at V and 6 bases at J, with 11 bases between. From germline, CDR1 is SGHDT and CDR2 YYEEEE. This CDR3 spans 13 amino acids. The CDR3 coding sequence is TGTGCCAGCAGCTTCGTCCGGGGGGCTGAAGCTTTCTTT. This gives the protein CASSFVRGAEAFF.

CDR3 in DNA: TGCGCCAGCAGCTTGGGCCCGACTAGCGGAGGGAACAATGAGCAGTTCTTC. It encodes CASSLGPTSGGNNEQFF. The chain recombines TRBV5-1 with TRBJ2-1; 9 positions agree with TRBD2. Trimming cost V 0 bases and J 5 bases; bases outside gene matches: 9. The V gene's germline CDR1 is SGHRS and CDR2 YFSETQ. The CDR3 totals 17 residues.

This clone has just a few counts. An end of the junction does not agree with germline; a read error may underlie this. This chain uses TRBV7-7 with TRBJ2-1, with TRBD1 matching 8 bases. Germline values: CDR1 SSHAT, CDR2 FNYEAQ (reference sequence). CDR3 length: 15 residues. CDR3 sequence: CASSLAPDRANEQFF. The CDR3 nucleotides are TGTGCTAGCAGCTTAGCCCCGGACAGGGCCAATGAGCAGTTCTTC.

This clone was picked up a small number of times. The chain couples TRBV7-2 to TRBJ2-7; 7 nucleotides align to TRBD2. CDR3 length: 15 amino acids. V gave up 3 bases and J gave up 3 bases; unmatched junction bases: 8. Germline V lookup: CDR1 SGHTA, CDR2 FQGNSA. The CDR3 here is CASSLVGRGGYEQYF. CDR3 in DNA: TGTGCCAGCAGCTTGGTTGGGAGGGGCGGCTACGAGCAGTACTTC. Together with reference TRBV7-2 and TRBJ2-7, the CDR3 gives the full variable domain: GAGVSQSPSNKVTEKGKDVELRCDPISGHTALYWYRQSLGQGLEFLIYFQGNSAPDKSGLPSDRFSAERTGGSVSTLTIQRTQQEDSAVYLCASSLVGRGGYEQYFGPGTRLTVT.

This clone has a handful of counts. The CDR3 nucleotides are TGTGCCAGCAGATCCAGGACAGGGGAGACCCAGTACTTC. This gives the protein CASRSRTGETQYF. The chain combines TRBV3-1 (or the pseudogene TRBV3-2) with TRBJ2-5, with 8 bases identical to TRBD1. V was pared by 6 bases and J by 5 bases, with 5 bases of the junction left unmatched. The germline gives CDR1 LGHDT, CDR2 YNNKEL (reference sequence). The CDR3 has 13 amino acids.

Regarding this clone: Distinct nucleotide sequences in the sample also encode this CDR3. The chain couples TRBV5-1 to TRBJ2-1; D is perhaps TRBD2 (5 bases). Germline lookup yields CDR1 SGHRS and CDR2 YFSETQ. Trimming took off 2 bases at V and 5 bases at J, with 8 bases between the two ends. The CDR3 contains 13 residues. CDR3 bases: TGCGCCAGCAGCTTAGGACTGGACAATGAGCAGTTCTTC. Amino acids: CASSLGLDNEQFF.

The chain employs TRBV7-8 and TRBJ1-5, with D possibly TRBD1 on 6 matching bases. From germline, CDR1 is SGHVS and CDR2 FQNEAQ. The CDR3 sequence is 14 residues long. Trimming cost V 7 bases and J 1 base, with 11 bases left between them. DNA for the CDR3: TGTGCCAGCAATGGGGGCCCAAGCAATCAGCCCCAGCATTTT. This codes for CASNGGPSNQPQHF.

The gene calls are TRBV5-1 and TRBJ1-2; a possible D gene is TRBD1 (5 bases). Germline loops: CDR1 SGHRS, CDR2 YFSETQ. Deletions cut 1 base from V and 4 bases from J, with 14 bases between. The length of the CDR3 is 15 residues. The chain's CDR3 is CASSLRQGDAYGYTF. DNA of the CDR3: TGCGCCAGCAGCTTGCGGCAGGGTGATGCCTATGGCTACACCTTC.

The rearrangement links TRBV30 to TRBJ2-7; the match to TRBD1 covers 8 bases. Per germline, CDR1 GTSNPN and CDR2 SVGIG (reference sequence). The CDR3 contains 12 residues. V trimming: 5 bases; J trimming: 1 base; junction bases outside the gene matches: 1. CDR3: CAWQGASYEQYF. The CDR3 DNA reads TGTGCCTGGCAGGGGGCATCCTACGAGCAGTACTTC.

The CDR3 region has the DNA TGTGCCAGCACCCCCCTAGCGGCCTCCTACAATGAGCAGTTCTTC. Translating gives CASTPLAASYNEQFF. This chain connects TRBV6-5 to TRBJ2-1; 7 nucleotides agree with TRBD2. The germline V gene has CDR1 MNHEY and CDR2 SVGAGI. The CDR3 extends over 15 amino acids. After removal of 7 bases from V and 0 bases from J, the junction contained 6 bases not matched to a gene.

This clone occurred once. The chain joins TRBV10-3 to TRBJ2-7; 8 bases agree with TRBD2. The length of the CDR3 is 15 residues. J gave up 0 bases and V 6 bases, and 7 bases lay outside the gene matches. The germline V gene has CDR1 ENHRY and CDR2 SYGVKD. The CDR3 protein is CAIRESGGSSYEQYF. CDR3 sequence (DNA): TGTGCCATCAGGGAGAGCGGGGGTAGCTCCTACGAGCAGTACTTC.

The chain combines TRBV11-3 with TRBJ2-7; tentative D call: TRBD1 (6 bases). Germline loops: CDR1 SGHNT, CDR2 YENEEA. CDR3 length: 15 residues. Trimming removed 5 bases from V and 0 bases from J, with 14 bases in between. CDR3 nucleotide sequence: TGTGCCAGCAGCCCAACAGGGCTAAACTCCTACGAGCAGTACTTC. It yields the protein CASSPTGLNSYEQYF.

The chain couples TRBV15 to TRBJ1-1; D gene unclear. The germline gives CDR1 LNHNV, CDR2 YYDKDF (reference sequence). This CDR3 contains 14 residues. Trimming shortened V by 5 bases and J by 0 bases, and 10 bases separated the two germline ends. CDR3 loop: CATSVTVMNTEAFF. The CDR3 region has the DNA TGTGCCACCAGCGTTACAGTGATGAACACTGAAGCTTTCTTT.

This chain links TRBV4-2 with TRBJ1-3, with TRBD1 matching 10 bases. The trim removed 3 bases at V and 1 base at J, leaving 6 bases unmatched. Per the germline V gene, CDR1 is LGHNA and CDR2 is YNFKEQ. The length of the CDR3 is 17 residues. The DNA of the CDR3 is TGTGCCAGCAGCCAGGGTCTGGGACAGGGGTCTGGAAACACCATATATTTT. Encoded protein: CASSQGLGQGSGNTIYF.

Comment on this clone: One junction end disagrees with the germline gene, perhaps due to a read error. DNA for the CDR3: TGTGCCAGCAGTTACTCGCGGGACCAGCCCCTAGTTCCGATCTTC. Encoded protein: CASSYSRDQPLVPIF. J is TRBJ2-1 and V is TRBV6-2 or TRBV6-3; the D gene is possibly TRBD2 (6 bases). CDR1 and CDR2 (germline): MNHEY, SVGEGT. The CDR3 consists of 15 residues.